Below, 29 T cell receptor beta chains from the same sample are listed, as sequenced in a study of T-cell reconstitution after alpha-beta-depleted transplantation in children. The TCRbeta library incorporated unique molecular identifiers. TCRdb reprocessed the PCR reads via MiXCR and lists one record per CDR3 protein. The repertoire holds 150,000 to 200,000 distinct CDR3 sequences, approximately 10% seen once, with roughly an eighth in the top ten. The specimen comprised PBMCs, sampled before TCRalphabeta/CD19-depleted stem cell transplant. Receptors were obtained from a boy between 2 and 10 years old with acute myeloid leukemia, due to receive a stem cell transplant.

This clonotype has at least ten counts. Germline is not matched at one junction end, which may reflect a read error. The rearrangement links TRBV7-7 to TRBJ2-3; D is unresolved. Germline CDR1 and CDR2: SSHAT and FNYEAQ (reference sequence). The CDR3 has 15 amino acids. CDR3 residues: CASSSGSAQTDTQYF. CDR3 coding DNA: TGTGCTAGCAGCTCTGGGTCAGCACAGACAGATACGCAGTATTTT.

This clonotype was counted at least ten times. The V call is TRBV27, the J call TRBJ2-3; no firm D call. Germline-derived CDR1 and CDR2 are MNHEY and SMNVEV (reference sequence). This CDR3 has 12 amino acids. V lost 9 bases to trimming and J lost 0 bases, with 7 bases between them. The CDR3 nucleotides read TGTGCCAGTTTTACGAGCACAGATACGCAGTATTTT. It codes for CASFTSTDTQYF.

This clonotype was counted at least ten times. The chain joins TRBV20-1 to TRBJ2-7, with 10 nucleotides matching TRBD2. Unmatched junction bases numbered 15, after V lost 4 bases and J lost 3 bases. The CDR3 runs 17 residues. Germline assignment: CDR1 DFQATT and CDR2 SNEGSKA (reference sequence). CDR3 coding DNA: TGCAGTGCTATGGGAGGAACTAGCGGGACGTCGGTCTACGAGCAGTACTTC. Its protein is CSAMGGTSGTSVYEQYF.

This clonotype was detected many times. One end of the junction fails to match germline, which may point to a read error. This chain links TRBV7-8 with TRBJ2-2; TRBD2 is a possible D gene (5 bases). The CDR3 covers 15 residues. Germline CDR1 SGHVS, CDR2 FQNEAQ. Here the CDR3 reads CASSLWVTYTGDLFF. For the CDR3, the DNA is TGTGCCAGCAGCTTATGGGTAACCTACACCGGGGATCTGTTTTTT.

Ten or more counts support this clonotype. This rearrangement joins TRBV12-3 or TRBV12-4 to TRBJ2-3; a possible D gene is TRBD2 (6 bases). The CDR3 totals 13 residues. Trimming removed 2 bases from V and 3 bases from J, with 6 bases in between. The CDR3 sequence is CASSLRGTDTQYF. CDR3 coding DNA: TGTGCCAGCAGTTTACGGGGGACAGATACGCAGTATTTT.

This clonotype was observed a single time. A much larger clone is a single base away; this may be a read error. The genes are TRBV7-9 and TRBJ1-3; D ambiguous. The germline CDR1 and CDR2 sequences are SEHNR and FQNEAQ (reference sequence). This CDR3 has 15 amino acids. Trimming stripped 4 bases from V and 2 bases from J, with 12 bases between. CDR3 residues: CASSYAGVPGNTIYF. The CDR3 coding sequence is TGTGCCAGCAGCTACGCCGGGGTCCCTGGAAACACCATATATTTT.

The rearrangement uses TRBV7-3 and TRBJ2-3, with 8 bases aligning to TRBD2. Germline V gene lookup returns CDR1 SGHTA and CDR2 FQGTGA. The CDR3 contains 17 residues. With 5 bases clipped from V and 2 bases from J, the junction kept 12 bases outside the gene matches. DNA for the CDR3: TGTGCCAGCAGCCCCATTCCCTTAGCGGGACCCACAGATACGCAGTATTTT. Protein product: CASSPIPLAGPTDTQYF.

This clonotype occurred once. This chain connects TRBV28 to TRBJ2-3; D may correspond to TRBD1 or TRBD2 (5 bases each). V dropped 7 bases and J dropped 0 bases, with 14 bases sitting between them. The V gene's germline CDR1 is MDHEN and CDR2 SYDVKM. The CDR3 contains 15 residues. In nucleotides, the CDR3 is TGTGCCAGCAACCCCGGGGCCCTAAGCACAGATACGCAGTATTTT. Residues: CASNPGALSTDTQYF.

This clonotype came up many times. The genes are TRBV20-1 and TRBJ1-1; 8 bases are a match to TRBD1. V shed 4 bases, J shed 11 bases, and the junction held 12 bases outside the gene matches. CDR1 and CDR2 from the germline V gene are DFQATT and SNEGSKA (reference sequence). CDR3 size: 13 residues. CDR3 protein: CSAIVRQGMLAFF. CDR3 in DNA: TGCAGTGCTATAGTCCGACAGGGGATGTTGGCTTTCTTT.

This clonotype was seen many times. The CDR3 coding sequence is TGTGCCACCAGCAGAGTAAACACTGAAGCTTTCTTT. Residues: CATSRVNTEAFF. The chain is built from TRBV15 and TRBJ1-1; D not resolved. Germline V gene data show CDR1 as LNHNV and CDR2 as YYDKDF (reference sequence). The CDR3 is made up of 12 amino acids. V gave up 1 base and J gave up 2 bases, with 2 bases separating them.

The chain is built from TRBV6-5 and TRBJ1-2; D uncertain. Trimming shortened V by 7 bases and J by 8 bases, and 5 bases separated the two germline ends. Germline V gene data show CDR1 as MNHEY and CDR2 as SVGAGI. The CDR3 runs to 9 residues. The CDR3 here is CASTEGYTF. The CDR3 coding sequence is TGTGCCAGCACGGAGGGCTACACCTTC.

This clonotype showed up just a few times. Written as DNA, the CDR3 is TGTGCCAGCAGACCCGCAGGGAAGACTGAAGCTTTCTTT. Translated: CASRPAGKTEAFF. The chain has TRBV6-1 and TRBJ1-1; the D gene is possibly TRBD1 (5 bases). The V gene's germline CDR1 is MNHNS and CDR2 SASEGT. V dropped 6 bases and J dropped 5 bases, with 13 bases sitting between them. CDR3 size: 13 residues.

The chain recombines TRBV5-1 with TRBJ2-5; no clear D. With 2 bases removed from V and 2 bases from J, the gap between germline ends came to 7 bases. The V gene's germline CDR1 is SGHRS and CDR2 YFSETQ. This CDR3 spans 13 amino acids. CDR3 DNA: TGCGCCAGCAGCTTCGAGTTTCAAGAGACCCAGTACTTC. Translated: CASSFEFQETQYF.

The table lists this clonotype with many counts. The rearrangement links TRBV5-1 to TRBJ2-5; 12 bases fit TRBD2. The V segment lost 3 bases and the J segment 4 bases; nucleotides outside the gene matches: 4. The CDR3 sequence is 15 residues long. The germline gives CDR1 SGHRS, CDR2 YFSETQ. DNA of the CDR3: TGCGCCAGCAGCTCGACTAGCGGGGGACCAGAGACCCAGTACTTC. It codes for CASSSTSGGPETQYF. Looking up the rest from reference TRBV5-1 and TRBJ2-5 gives the full variable domain: KAGVTQTPRYLIKTRGQQVTLSCSPISGHRSVSWYQQTPGQGLQFLFEYFSETQRNKGNFPGRFSGRQFSNSRSEMNVSTLELGDSALYLCASSSTSGGPETQYFGPGTRLLVL.

The sample holds many counts of this clonotype. The rearrangement uses TRBV12-3 or TRBV12-4 and TRBJ1-2; 7 bases are a match to TRBD1. V lost 6 bases, J lost 5 bases, and 6 bases stayed unmatched. CDR3 size: 13 residues. This chain's CDR3 is CASRHDREYGYTF. The CDR3 DNA reads as TGTGCCAGCAGACACGACAGGGAATATGGCTACACCTTC.

This clonotype was counted at least ten times. This chain connects TRBV5-4 to TRBJ2-5, with a possible D match to TRBD1 (6 bases). Germline V gene sequence: CDR1 SGHNT, CDR2 YYREEE (reference sequence). Trimming took 6 bases from V and 5 from J, leaving 17 bases between them. The CDR3 is 14 amino acids. CDR3 in DNA: TGTGCCAGCACATGGCCAGGGGCAGAGGAGACCCAGTACTTC. Protein: CASTWPGAEETQYF.

About this clonotype: This may arise from a read error, as a much more abundant clone is one base away. The rearrangement joins TRBV6-5 to TRBJ1-1; perhaps TRBD1 as D (5 bases). Germline CDR1 MNHEY, CDR2 SVGAGI. The length of the CDR3 is 15 residues. Trimming pared 4 bases from V and 3 bases from J, leaving 15 bases between. The DNA for the CDR3 is TGTGCCAGCAGTTTCTCGACCGGGGCCGACACTGAAGCTTTCTTT. This codes for CASSFSTGADTEAFF.

There are many counts of this clonotype. The chain couples TRBV7-3 to TRBJ2-3, with TRBD2 matching over 12 bases. Germline CDR1 and CDR2: SGHTA and FQGTGA. Trimming cost V 4 bases and J 3 bases; bases outside gene matches: 5. This CDR3 is 16 amino acids long. In DNA, the CDR3 is TGTGCCAGCAGCTCGGGACTAGCGGGCGGGACAGATACGCAGTATTTT. Translation: CASSSGLAGGTDTQYF.

The table lists this clonotype with many counts. The chain has TRBV27 and TRBJ1-6; D gene unclear. Germline lookup yields CDR1 MNHEY and CDR2 SMNVEV (reference sequence). The CDR3 consists of 13 residues. V lost 4 bases and J 7 bases, leaving 8 bases between the germline ends. CDR3 DNA sequence: TGTGCCAGCAGTTGGGGTTCCAATTCACCCCTCCACTTT. Amino acid sequence: CASSWGSNSPLHF.

The CDR3 spells CASSLRIGELFF. The CDR3 nucleotides read TGTGCCAGCAGCTTGAGGATCGGGGAGCTGTTTTTT. V usage is TRBV11-3 and J usage is TRBJ2-2; unclear D gene. CDR3 length: 12 residues. The V gene's germline CDR1 is SGHNT and CDR2 YENEEA. Trimming took off 3 bases at V and 7 bases at J, with 6 bases between the two ends.

This clonotype has ten or more counts. The CDR3 DNA sequence: TGTGCCAGCAGGAAACAGGGGGATCGGAATTCACCCCTCCACTTT. This translates into CASRKQGDRNSPLHF. The chain employs TRBV6-1 and TRBJ1-6; 8 bases line up with TRBD1. Germline V gives CDR1 MNHNS, CDR2 SASEGT. CDR3 length equals 15 residues. J was trimmed by 7 bases and V by 6 bases; bases with no gene match: 8.

This clonotype came up many times. This rearrangement joins TRBV12-3 or TRBV12-4 to TRBJ2-1, with TRBD1 matching 7 bases. The ends lost 2 bases at V and 6 bases at J; junction bases unmatched: 7. CDR3 length: 15 amino acids. The CDR3 sequence: CASSLQQGIINEQFF. CDR3 in DNA: TGTGCCAGCAGTTTACAACAGGGGATAATCAATGAGCAGTTCTTC.

This clonotype came up many times. V is TRBV20-1 and J is TRBJ1-2; unclear D gene. The germline V and J ends were trimmed by 6 bases and 1 base, with 12 bases remaining between them. The CDR3 has 13 residues. Per the germline V gene, CDR1 is DFQATT and CDR2 is SNEGSKA (reference sequence). CDR3 in amino acids: CSAIYTVNYGYTF. The CDR3, as DNA: TGCAGTGCCATATACACAGTTAACTATGGCTACACCTTC.

In its sample, this clonotype was seen many times. CDR3 protein: CASSWGLGFYNEQFF. In DNA, the CDR3 is TGTGCCAGCAGCTGGGGACTAGGTTTTTACAATGAGCAGTTCTTC. V usage is TRBV7-8 and J usage is TRBJ2-1; 8 positions match TRBD2. V shed 4 bases and J 4 bases; nucleotides not matched to a gene: 6. The CDR3 runs to 15 residues. Germline V CDR1 and CDR2: SGHVS, FQNEAQ.

This clonotype was counted many times. The V call is TRBV3-1, the J call TRBJ1-1; maybe TRBD1 (6 bases). With 1 base removed from V and 6 bases from J, the gap between germline ends came to 15 bases. The CDR3 extends over 15 amino acids. Germline V gene data show CDR1 as LGHDT and CDR2 as YNNKEL (reference sequence). The chain's CDR3 is CASSQAGGASSEAFF. CDR3 bases: TGTGCCAGCAGCCAAGCGGGGGGCGCGAGCTCTGAAGCTTTCTTT.

The V call is TRBV20-1, the J call TRBJ2-1; 10 bases map to TRBD1. Germline V gene lookup returns CDR1 DFQATT and CDR2 SNEGSKA (reference sequence). The V segment lost 4 bases and the J segment 1 base; nucleotides outside the gene matches: 4. This CDR3 region has 15 residues. DNA for the CDR3: TGCAGTGCTACCAGACAGGGGGCTTCCTACAATGAGCAGTTCTTC. Amino acids: CSATRQGASYNEQFF.

This clonotype has ten or more counts. The chain recombines TRBV5-5 with TRBJ2-1; 9 bases match TRBD2. The CDR3 consists of 18 residues. Germline assignment: CDR1 SGHKS and CDR2 YYEKEE (reference sequence). Germline trimming cut 2 bases from V and 6 bases from J; bases unmatched to any gene: 15. CDR3 protein: CASSFTSGLPIPLNEQFF. The DNA for the CDR3 is TGTGCCAGCAGCTTCACTAGCGGGCTCCCAATCCCCCTCAATGAGCAGTTCTTC.

In this sample, this clonotype turned up many times. The chain has TRBV21-1 and TRBJ1-5. TRBV21-1 is a pseudogene segment. The CDR3 spans 12 residues. The chain's CDR3 is CASSKEDQPQHF. CDR3 DNA: TGTGCCAGCAGCAAAGAAGATCAGCCCCAGCATTTT.

At least ten counts were recorded for this clonotype. The chain is built from TRBV5-5 and TRBJ2-1, with a tentative D call TRBD1 (6 bases). CDR3 size: 16 residues. V lost 7 bases and J 0 bases, leaving 17 bases between the germline ends. The germline gives CDR1 SGHKS, CDR2 YYEKEE (reference sequence). The DNA for the CDR3 is TGTGCCAGCGGGCAAGTAGGACAGAGCTCCTACAATGAGCAGTTCTTC. This sequence encodes CASGQVGQSSYNEQFF.